The sequence of this T cell receptor beta chain was determined in a study of T cell repertoires in cytomegalovirus infection. Study details: From public TCR beta signatures came an indication of both CMV infection and matching HLA type.

Study observations and caveats: CMV carriers with the relevant HLA were identified by cumulative public TCR beta family frequency. CMV-specific TCR beta clonotypes restricted by HLA-C dominated the ex vivo response.

In TCRdb, the reads were re-called with MiXCR into one record per CDR3 protein. This table has fewer than 200,000 distinct CDR3 sequences, 14% appearing once. Remarks on this clonotype: Its target is unknown.

From germline, CDR1 is SGHAT and CDR2 FQNNGV. Trimming cost V 5 bases and J 1 base; bases outside gene matches: 5. The CDR3 is made up of 14 amino acids. The source of this sequence is a human donor in good health (CMV status not recorded). Some clones in this sample may be carry-over from other donors' samples. The V gene is TRBV11-2, the J gene TRBJ2-7, with 7 bases that match TRBD1. Sequencing was carried out using PBMCs. The CDR3 loop reads CASSTDRQSYEQYF. In DNA form, the CDR3 reads TGTGCCAGCAGCACGGACAGGCAATCCTACGAGCAGTACTTC.